These T cell receptor beta chains were read from a single sample in a study of pediatric ulcerative colitis. Only in-frame clones appear in the TCRdb table, and some are missing; sequencing was by immunoSEQ multiplex PCR. The table has about 64,000 clones, roughly nine tenths seen once; the top ten hold approximately 3.5%. The specimen sequenced was blood. The receptors were gathered from a boy younger than 18 with severe ulcerative colitis. CDR3s include the opening cysteine and the closing phenylalanine or tryptophan. The D gene is left open where the match is weak. For some rows the clone size is stated as once, few or many, or as a class when expanded; others skip it.

>.|TRBV5-1|TRBJ2-7|.
TGCGCCAGCAGCTTGAGCGGGCCAGGGAACTACGAGCAGTACTTC
CASSLSGPGNYEQYF
>.|TRBV5-6|TRBJ2-3|.
TGTGCCAGCAGCTTGGGTGCGCGGCCTCTTACGCAGTATTTT
CASSLGARPLTQYF
>TRBD2|TRBV10-2|TRBJ2-1|.
TGCGCCAGCAGTAGCGGGATATACACCCTGAGGGACAATGAGCAGTTCTTC
CASSSGIYTLRDNEQFF
>.|TRBV27|TRBJ2-1|.
TGTGCCAGCGGGAGGGGGAGCTCCTACAATGAGCAGTTCTTC
CASGRGSSYNEQFF
>.|TRBV29-1|TRBJ1-2|.
TGCAGCGTTGACTCTGTCTATGGCTACACCTTC
CSVDSVYGYTF
>TRBD1|TRBV6-1|TRBJ1-3|.
TGTGCCAGCAGTGAAGTGGACAGGGTGGTTGGAAACACCATATATTTT
CASSEVDRVVGNTIYF
>.|TRBV6-5|TRBJ2-7|once
TGTGCCAGCAGTTACGAAGATGGGTCCTACGAGCAGTACTTC
CASSYEDGSYEQYF
>.|TRBV5-1|TRBJ2-5|.
TGCGCCAGCAGCTTGGTTGGGGGAGGTCAAGAGACCCAGTACTTC
CASSLVGGGQETQYF
>TRBD2|TRBV4-1|TRBJ2-7|once
TGCGCCAGCAGCCAAGAGCTAGCGGGAGGGCTCGACGAGCAGTACTTC
CASSQELAGGLDEQYF
>.|TRBV11-3|TRBJ2-1|.
TGTGCCAGCAGCTTAGACCCCCCTCACCGGAGCTCCTACAATGAGCAGTTCTTC
CASSLDPPHRSSYNEQFF
>.|TRBV6-4|TRBJ2-1|.
TGTGCCAGCAGTGACGGACGCGACAATGAGCAGTTCTTC
CASSDGRDNEQFF
>TRBD1|TRBV10-3|TRBJ1-1|few
TGTGCCATCAGTGACTTGACAGGGGCTCACAGCACTGAAGCTTTCTTT
CAISDLTGAHSTEAFF
>.|TRBV7-2|TRBJ2-1|once
TGTGCCAGCAGCTTAGGGGCCTATCTTTCGTTCTTC
CASSLGAYLSFF
>.|TRBV13|TRBJ2-3|.
TGTGCCAGCAGCTACACGGGACTCCTCACAGATACGCAGTATTTT
CASSYTGLLTDTQYF
>TRBD1|TRBV19|TRBJ2-7|.
TGTGCCAGTACCCCTGGACAGGGGGCCTACGAGCAGTACTTC
CASTPGQGAYEQYF
>TRBD2|TRBV14|TRBJ2-7|.
TGTGCCAGCAGCCAAGATCCGGGAGGGTACGAGCAGTACTTC
CASSQDPGGYEQYF
>.|TRBV5-6|TRBJ1-3|.
TGTGCCAGCAGCTTTGGTTCTGGAAACACCATATATTTT
CASSFGSGNTIYF
>.|TRBV30|TRBJ1-1|few
TGTGCCTGGAGTCCAGGGATAGGAATGAACACTGAAGCTTTCTTT
CAWSPGIGMNTEAFF
>.|TRBV9|TRBJ2-2|.
TGTGCCAGCAGCGGACAGCGGTTAGCGAACACCGGGGAGCTGTTTTTT
CASSGQRLANTGELFF
>TRBD1|TRBV11-2|TRBJ2-7|once
TGTGCCAGCGGATGGGACAGAGACTACGAGCAGTACTTC
CASGWDRDYEQYF
>TRBD2|TRBV4-1|TRBJ2-2|.
TGCGCCAGCAGCCGATCGACCGGGACTAGTAACACCGGGGAGCTGTTTTTT
CASSRSTGTSNTGELFF
>.|TRBV30|TRBJ2-2|.
TGTGCCTGGAGTATTGGGGGCACCGGGGAGCTGTTTTTT
CAWSIGGTGELFF
>.|TRBV10-1|TRBJ2-7|.
TGCGCCAGCAGCCCGGGCACAAACTACGAGCAGTACTTC
CASSPGTNYEQYF
>.|TRBV19|TRBJ2-7|few
TGTGCCAGTAGTATGAGTACCGATTCCTTCTACGAGCAGTACTTC
CASSMSTDSFYEQYF
>.|TRBV10-3|TRBJ2-7|.
TGTGCCACCGGGAACCTCCAACGGGACATAAACTACGAGCAGTACTTC
CATGNLQRDINYEQYF
>TRBD2|TRBV5-1|TRBJ2-3|.
TGCGCCAGCAGGCCCACTAGCGGGCGCACAGATACGCAGTATTTT
CASRPTSGRTDTQYF
>TRBD2|TRBV5-4|TRBJ2-1|.
TGTGCCAGCAGCTTACTAGCGGGAGGGCCAAATGAGCAGTTCTTC
CASSLLAGGPNEQFF
>TRBD1|TRBV27|TRBJ2-7|.
TGTGCCAGCAGTCCCGGACAGGGCCTATACGAGCAGTACTTC
CASSPGQGLYEQYF
>TRBD1|TRBV18|TRBJ1-2|.
TGTGCCAGCTCACAAGGGACAGCAAATGCTAACTATGGCTACACCTTC
CASSQGTANANYGYTF
>TRBD1|TRBV7-9|TRBJ2-2|.
TGTGCCAGCAGCCCTCGGACAGGCGCGAACACCGGGGAGCTGTTTTTT
CASSPRTGANTGELFF
>.|TRBV28|TRBJ2-2|.
TGTGCCAGCAAGCGTAGCGGACCGAACACCGGGGAGCTGTTTTTT
CASKRSGPNTGELFF
>.|TRBV12-2|TRBJ2-2|few
TGTGCAAGTCGCTTAGGACAGGGCTACACCGGGGAGCTGTTTTTT
CASRLGQGYTGELFF
>.|TRBV15|TRBJ2-2|.
TGTGCCACCAGGTTCAGCGACGCGAACACCGGGGAGCTGTTTTTT
CATRFSDANTGELFF
>TRBD2|TRBV14|TRBJ2-1|.
TGTGCCAGCAGCCACAGACTAGCGGCCCACAATGAGCAGTTCTTC
CASSHRLAAHNEQFF
>TRBD1|TRBV19|TRBJ1-5|.
TGTGCCAGTAGTATCCAGGGGGATCAGCCCCAGCATTTT
CASSIQGDQPQHF
>.|TRBV19|TRBJ2-1|.
TGTGCCAGTAGTATTGGGGGGCCGAATGAGCAGTTCTTC
CASSIGGPNEQFF